This T cell receptor beta chain was recorded in a study of regulatory T cells in long-lasting Graves disease. Per the germline V gene, CDR1 is SGHRS and CDR2 is YFSETQ. The CDR3 spans 13 residues. Overall study findings and caveats: Those with persistent Graves' had less TCR diversity than newly diagnosed patients. Peripheral blood alone, not thyroid tissue, underwent study.

Time point given: newly diagnosed GD, antithyroid drugs for less than 3 months. From PBMCs, RNA was extracted and then used to make the TCR library. iRepertoire HTBI primers and Arm-PCR of CDR3 regions built TCR beta libraries. One entry per CDR3 protein results from TCRdb running MiXCR on the multiplex PCR reads. The sample shows 450,000 to 700,000 distinct CDR3 sequences, approximately 13% of them seen only once. As to this clonotype: Its antigen is not identified. Just one base apart from a much larger clone, this may be a read error.

This sample also appeared in a second study, on T cells in Graves' hyperthyroidism and ophthalmopathy.

The sample consisted of peripheral blood mononuclear cells (PBMCs), taken at new diagnosis, from a patient treated with antithyroid drugs. V usage is TRBV5-1 and J usage is TRBJ1-6; D not certain. The sequence was collected from a man aged 25-45 years with Graves disease. The CDR3 DNA sequence: TGCGCCAGCAGCTTGGATTCTACTCCACCCCTCCGCTTT. Protein: CASSLDSTPPLRF.